This T cell receptor (beta chain) was sequenced for a study of T-cell reconstitution after alpha-beta-depleted transplantation in children (dated by TCRdb to the mid-2010s). Regarding the research as a whole: T-cell immune reconstitution after TCRalphabeta/CD19-depleted allogeneic hematopoietic cell transplantation in children was quantitatively tracked in the study by means of TCR repertoire profiling. Study-wide conclusions, independent of this receptor: The high TCRbeta diversity at day 60 in some patients was ascribed to recipient T cells and intrathymic progenitors that had survived conditioning. The frequencies of hyperexpanded clones fell over the following months, and after one year, T-cell counts and TCRbeta diversity were mostly attributed to newly produced T cells. Apparently early alphabetaT-cell count recovery about two months after transplant reportedly relied on only several hundred rapidly expanded clones derived from non-depleted graft cells.

This clonotype has a single count. Its antigen specificity is not known. There are no base qualities to consult, and no much larger clone falls within one base. A solitary read yields weak support. CDR1 MNHEY and CDR2 SVGEGT are derived from the germline V gene. Counted from cysteine to phenylalanine, this CDR3 has 16 amino acids. The only DNA kept is the CDR3, 48 bases in frame from the first base. The V end gives up 6 bases and the J end 4 bases, leaving 6 bases in the junction not matched to a gene. Libraries came from PCR. Sequencing was performed on an Illumina HiSeq 2500. TCR libraries were prepared with molecular barcoding, using unique molecular identifiers to normalize TCRbeta repertoire quantification. In-frame beta chains were kept once TCRdb had trimmed the public reads at Q25 with fastp and called clones with MiXCR. Merged by CDR3 protein, the rows form single entries marked with the most common genes and DNA. The sample has just under 350,000 distinct CDR3 sequences on record, 15% to 20% of them singletons. Of the sample, approximately 44% falls within the top ten clones.

The sample's treatment or condition label, in plain terms: allogeneic hematopoietic cell transplantation with graft depleted of TCRalphabeta T cells and CD19 B cells. The transplant recipients were children given TCRalphabeta/CD19-depleted allogeneic hematopoietic cell grafts. Here the chain combines TRBV6-2 or TRBV6-3 and TRBJ2-1; TRBD2 agrees with 13 junctional bases. This TCR was recovered from a male patient aged 2 to 10 who had a stem cell transplant for acute lymphoblastic leukemia, so the T cells may come from the graft donor. The sequencing here drew on PBMCs, mostly from graft donor cells, taken 360 days after TCRalphabeta/CD19-depleted stem cell transplant. The sequenced DNA: TGTGCCAGCAGCCGGACTAGCGGGAGACCTTACAATGAGCAGTTCTTC. Its amino acids are CASSRTSGRPYNEQFF.